This is a list of T cell receptor beta chains from one sample in a study of blood T cells in healthy people across ages. One entry per CDR3 protein, called by TCRdb with MiXCR from the 5' RACE reads. The repertoire holds approximately 780,000 distinct CDR3 sequences, with around 25% as singletons. These records were also assigned to another study, of T cells of mothers and their children.

The sequencing sample was made of blood. Receptors originate from a boy between 10 and 17 years old in good health. Each CDR3 is given with its conserved first and last residue. Each record gives: clone size, D gene, V gene, J gene, CDR3 protein, CDR3 DNA. D genes are given only for firm matches. Not all rows give a size; the values are once, few, many and, for expanded clones, a class.

-	TRBD2	TRBV5-1	TRBJ2-2	CASSLNPAGRELTGELFF	TGCGCCAGCAGCTTGAATCCAGCGGGGCGGGAACTTACCGGGGAGCTGTTTTTT
-	TRBD1	TRBV7-2	TRBJ1-2	CASSWQTGGNYGYTF	TGTGCCAGCAGCTGGCAGACAGGGGGCAACTATGGCTACACCTTC
-	-	TRBV18	TRBJ1-5	CASSPSPGSNQPQHF	TGTGCCAGCTCACCTTCCCCCGGGAGCAATCAGCCCCAGCATTTT
few	-	TRBV5-1	TRBJ1-2	CASSLRGEGTYGYTF	TGCGCCAGCAGCTTGAGGGGCGAGGGGACCTATGGCTACACCTTC
-	-	TRBV29-1	TRBJ2-7	CSVVPRGGYEQYF	TGCAGCGTTGTGCCGCGGGGCGGGTACGAGCAGTACTTC
few	-	TRBV12-3/TRBV12-4	TRBJ2-4	CASSPDSAGDIQYF	TGTGCCAGCAGCCCTGACTCCGCGGGTGACATTCAGTACTTC
-	TRBD2	TRBV11-2	TRBJ2-1	CASSGRAGLAGGLRSYNEQFF	TGTGCCAGCAGCGGCCGAGCGGGACTAGCGGGGGGACTACGCTCCTACAATGAGCAGTTCTTC
-	-	TRBV18	TRBJ2-7	CASSPLGESDEQYF	TGTGCCAGCTCACCACTTGGGGAGTCGGACGAGCAGTACTTC
few	TRBD2	TRBV29-1	TRBJ2-1	CSVPGLVGYNEQFF	TGCAGCGTGCCGGGACTAGTAGGTTACAATGAGCAGTTCTTC
-	TRBD1	TRBV29-1	TRBJ2-3	CSVADRGKGDTQYF	TGCAGCGTTGCGGACAGGGGCAAGGGGGATACGCAGTATTTT
-	-	TRBV24-1	TRBJ1-3	CATGDRYYSGNTIYF	TGTGCCACCGGTGACAGGTACTACTCTGGAAACACCATATATTTT
-	-	TRBV10-3	TRBJ1-2	CAISNLDSGKGYGYTF	TGTGCCATCAGTAACCTAGACAGTGGGAAGGGCTATGGCTACACCTTC
few	TRBD1	TRBV11-2	TRBJ1-3	CASSTRDSRNTIYF	TGTGCCAGCAGCACCCGGGACAGTAGAAACACCATATATTTT
few	-	TRBV6-6	TRBJ2-1	CASSYSGAAASSYNEQFF	TGTGCCAGCAGTTACTCTGGGGCTGCGGCGAGCTCCTACAATGAGCAGTTCTTC
-	-	TRBV13	TRBJ2-3	CASSTSDRLPTDTQYF	TGTGCCAGCAGCACCTCAGACAGACTTCCCACAGATACGCAGTATTTT
few	TRBD2	TRBV20-1	TRBJ2-3	CSAREGGGLAGTDTQYF	TGCAGTGCTAGAGAAGGAGGAGGACTAGCGGGGACAGATACGCAGTATTTT
few	TRBD2	TRBV10-3	TRBJ2-3	CAIAPGLAVADTQYF	TGTGCCATCGCACCGGGACTAGCGGTTGCAGATACGCAGTATTTT
-	-	TRBV5-1	TRBJ2-5	CASRDLPLGVQETQYF	TGCGCCAGCAGGGATCTCCCCTTGGGAGTCCAAGAGACCCAGTACTTC
-	-	TRBV4-1	TRBJ1-4	CASSQGARGSEKLFF	TGCGCCAGCAGCCAAGGGGCCAGGGGAAGTGAAAAACTGTTTTTT
-	-	TRBV27	TRBJ2-5	CASRRQARETQYF	TGTGCCAGCAGGAGACAGGCAAGAGAGACCCAGTACTTC
-	-	TRBV24-1	TRBJ2-7	CPYYPTDYEQYF	TGTCCCTACTACCCCACCGACTACGAGCAGTACTTC
few	TRBD2	TRBV28	TRBJ2-5	CASTASGGTYSNEQLF	TGTGCCAGCACGGCTAGCGGGGGGACATACTCCAATGAGCAGCTCTTC
few	TRBD2	TRBV12-5	TRBJ2-7	CASGYGTSGSYEQYF	TGTGCTAGTGGCTACGGGACTAGCGGGAGTTACGAGCAGTACTTC
-	-	TRBV21-1	TRBJ2-5	CASSPRAGTQYF	TGTGCCAGCAGCCCCAGGGCGGGGACCCAGTACTTC
-	-	TRBV2	TRBJ2-1	CASSLLRGAQNEQFF	TGTGCCAGCAGTCTATTACGGGGGGCTCAGAATGAGCAGTTCTTC
few	-	TRBV3-1	TRBJ1-1	CASSPKAGNTEAFF	TGTGCCAGCAGCCCTAAAGCAGGGAACACTGAAGCTTTCTTT
-	-	TRBV6-5	TRBJ2-7	CASSYGLGSSYEQYF	TGTGCCAGCAGTTATGGACTGGGGAGCTCCTACGAGCAGTACTTC
-	TRBD2	TRBV20-1	TRBJ2-5	CSARDSHQRGKETQYF	TGCAGTGCTAGAGATTCCCACCAGCGGGGAAAAGAGACCCAGTACTTC
-	-	TRBV15	TRBJ2-1	CATSRDRNEQFF	TGTGCCACCAGCAGAGATCGGAATGAGCAGTTCTTC
few	-	TRBV5-1	TRBJ2-5	CASNLAPPETQYF	TGCGCCAGCAACCTTGCGCCACCGGAGACCCAGTACTTC
-	TRBD1	TRBV19	TRBJ1-5	CASSAGQGRNQPQHF	TGTGCCAGTAGTGCGGGACAGGGTCGAAATCAGCCCCAGCATTTT
few	TRBD1	TRBV3-1	TRBJ1-1	CASSQVPGQRAFF	TGTGCCAGCAGCCAAGTTCCGGGACAGAGAGCTTTCTTT
many	-	TRBV5-1	TRBJ2-5	CASSLDSLFQETQYF	TGCGCCAGCAGCTTGGACTCACTCTTCCAAGAGACCCAGTACTTC
-	-	TRBV12-3/TRBV12-4	TRBJ2-1	CASSSGRRYYNEQFF	TGTGCCAGCAGTTCGGGGCGGAGGTACTACAATGAGCAGTTCTTC
few	TRBD1	TRBV27	TRBJ2-1	CASSLLPGQVNEQFF	TGTGCCAGCTCCCTTCTCCCGGGACAGGTTAATGAGCAGTTCTTC
-	-	TRBV18	TRBJ2-3	CASSPFASALKTDTQYF	TGTGCCAGCTCACCGTTTGCTAGCGCCCTTAAGACAGATACGCAGTATTTT
few	-	TRBV9	TRBJ2-1	CASSVATRKQNEQFF	TGTGCCAGCAGCGTAGCTACCCGGAAACAAAATGAGCAGTTCTTC
few	-	TRBV20-1	TRBJ2-5	CSAGTYQETQYF	TGCAGTGCAGGAACATACCAAGAGACCCAGTACTTC
few	-	TRBV12-3/TRBV12-4	TRBJ2-5	CASSLARGGEAETQYF	TGTGCCAGCAGTTTAGCGCGAGGGGGGGAGGCGGAGACCCAGTACTTC
once	-	TRBV7-3	TRBJ2-5	CASSARDGATQYF	TGTGCCAGCAGCGCCCGGGACGGGGCGACCCAGTACTTC
few	-	TRBV24-1	TRBJ2-2	CATSDSSRGANTGELFF	TGTGCCACCAGTGATTCCTCGCGCGGGGCGAACACCGGGGAGCTGTTTTTT
few	-	TRBV7-6	TRBJ1-4	CASSLSAGTRNEKLFF	TGTGCCAGCAGCTTATCCGCCGGGACAAGGAATGAAAAACTGTTTTTT
few	-	TRBV9	TRBJ2-2	CASSVSAAGELFF	TGTGCCAGCAGCGTATCTGCAGCCGGGGAGCTGTTTTTT
-	-	TRBV29-1	TRBJ2-7	CSVVGKTGADNERFF	TGCAGCGTTGTGGGGAAAACAGGTGCGGACAATGAGCGGTTCTTC
few	-	TRBV5-1	TRBJ2-4	CASRRETKNIQYF	TGCGCCAGCAGAAGGGAAACCAAAAACATTCAGTACTTC
few	-	TRBV7-9	TRBJ2-7	CASSLGIKLDEQYF	TGTGCCAGCAGCTTAGGGATAAAACTGGACGAGCAGTACTTC